Each of the 4 T cell receptor beta chains below was sequenced from the same sample in a study of T-cell reconstitution after alpha-beta-depleted transplantation in children. Construction of the TCRbeta library involved unique molecular identifiers. TCRdb itself ran the PCR reads through MiXCR, one entry per CDR3 protein. Among hundreds of thousands of distinct CDR3 sequences listed, around a third were seen once. Sequencing was performed on PBMCs from the stem cell graft donor, taken from the stem cell graft. The receptors come from a human donor who donated a stem cell graft to a child with aplastic anemia.

This clonotype occurred a few times. Here the CDR3 reads CSVSGVTGANVLTF. The CDR3 nucleotides are TGCAGCGTTTCAGGGGTTACTGGGGCCAACGTCCTGACTTTC. V gene TRBV29-1 combines with J gene TRBJ2-6; tentative D call: TRBD1 (6 bases). CDR1 SQVTM and CDR2 ANQGSEA come from the germline V gene. The CDR3 totals 14 residues. Trimming pared 5 bases from V and 2 bases from J, leaving 10 bases between. Using reference TRBV29-1 and TRBJ2-6 for the parts outside the CDR3, the full variable domain is SAVISQKPSRDICQRGTSLTIQCQVDSQVTMMFWYRQQPGQSLTLIATANQGSEATYESGFVIDKFPISRPNLTFSTLTVSNMSPEDSSIYLCSVSGVTGANVLTFGAGSRLTVL.

Only a few counts were recorded for this clonotype. The chain uses TRBV20-1 and TRBJ1-2; 7 bases align to TRBD1. V shed 1 base and J 2 bases; nucleotides not matched to a gene: 4. There are 14 residues in the CDR3. The germline V gene encodes CDR1 DFQATT and CDR2 SNEGSKA (reference sequence). CDR3 in DNA: TGCAGTGCTAGAGTCGGAGGGGGCAACTATGGCTACACCTTC. Encoded protein: CSARVGGGNYGYTF.

The chain couples TRBV29-1 to TRBJ1-2, with D maybe TRBD1 (5 bases). The germline V and J ends were trimmed by 5 bases and 6 bases, with 13 bases remaining between them. The CDR3 is 12 amino acids. Germline V gene lookup returns CDR1 SQVTM and CDR2 ANQGSEA. The CDR3 DNA sequence: TGCAGCGTTCCGGGGCCGGGGCATGGCTACACCTTC. Its translation: CSVPGPGHGYTF.

J is TRBJ2-5 and V is TRBV20-1; D uncertain. Per germline, CDR1 DFQATT and CDR2 SNEGSKA (reference sequence). The V end was cut by 3 bases, the J end by 1 base, with 6 bases between. The CDR3 runs to 12 residues. The CDR3 region is CSASGFQETQYF. As DNA, the CDR3 is TGCAGTGCTAGTGGGTTCCAAGAGACCCAGTACTTC.